These 7 T cell receptor beta chains were all obtained from the same sample, sequenced in a study of shared clonotypes between healthy human individuals. Libraries were prepared by immunoSEQ multiplex PCR; TCRdb keeps only in-frame clonotypes and omits some of them. The top ten hold 1.4% to 1.5% of the sample, which has over a million clones, around 74% seen once. Specimen: memory CD4+ T cells sorted from blood. Subset here: CD45RA-negative fraction. These receptors all stem from a man younger than 35 in good health.

This clone turned up a few times. The rearrangement links TRBV6-4 to TRBJ2-6, with TRBD1 as a possible D gene (5 bases). CDR3 size: 16 residues. The ends were cut back, 3 bases at V and 0 bases at J, with 9 bases in the middle. Germline values: CDR1 MRHNA, CDR2 SNTAGT. The CDR3 nucleotides are TGTGCCAGCAGTGAGGCAGGGTCCTCTGGGGCCAACGTCCTGACTTTC. It yields the protein CASSEAGSSGANVLTF.

The gene calls are TRBV30 and TRBJ2-7, with 9 bases fitting TRBD2. CDR3 length equals 13 residues. The germline V gene encodes CDR1 GTSNPN and CDR2 SVGIG (reference sequence). V gave up 3 bases and J gave up 6 bases; unmatched junction bases: 6. The CDR3 loop is CAWSGTSSGEQYF. In DNA, the CDR3 is TGTGCCTGGAGCGGGACTAGCTCGGGCGAGCAGTACTTC.

This chain joins TRBV30 and TRBJ1-3; D remains ambiguous. V lost 5 bases, J lost 3 bases, and 8 bases lay in between. Germline V gene lookup returns CDR1 GTSNPN and CDR2 SVGIG (reference sequence). The CDR3 loop spans 12 amino acids. The CDR3 DNA reads as TGTGCCTGGCCATTCGATGGAAACACCATATATTTT. Translated, it gives CAWPFDGNTIYF.

This clone was counted many times. This chain uses TRBV10-3 with TRBJ1-2; a weak D match, TRBD1 (5 bases). Trimming left V 2 bases short and J 0 bases short, with 10 bases between. Germline lookup yields CDR1 ENHRY and CDR2 SYGVKD. This CDR3 region has 15 residues. CDR3 in amino acids: CAISEGTEPNYGYTF. The CDR3 DNA reads as TGTGCCATCAGTGAGGGGACCGAACCTAACTATGGCTACACCTTC.

This chain joins TRBV18 and TRBJ2-5, with 9 positions matching TRBD2. Per the germline V gene, CDR1 is KGHSH and CDR2 is LQKENI. There are 14 residues in the CDR3. After removal of 8 bases from V and 5 bases from J, the junction contained 9 bases not matched to a gene. CDR3 sequence: CASGVLSGGETQYF. Written as DNA, the CDR3 is TGTGCCAGCGGCGTCCTGAGCGGGGGGGAGACCCAGTACTTC.

The chain is built from TRBV30 and TRBJ1-2; 7 nucleotides match TRBD1. From germline, CDR1 is GTSNPN and CDR2 SVGIG (reference sequence). The CDR3 is made up of 13 amino acids. CDR3 sequence reads: CTSKTGSLYGYTF. The CDR3 coding sequence is TGTACCTCTAAGACAGGGAGTCTCTATGGCTACACCTTC.

This clone came up a few times. The chain couples TRBV5-5 to TRBJ2-5; unclear D gene. The CDR3 is 13 amino acids. In germline, CDR1 is SGHKS, CDR2 YYEKEE (reference sequence). Trimming pared 6 bases from V and 5 bases from J, leaving 14 bases between. The CDR3 region is CASTPAGRETQYF. The CDR3 DNA reads TGTGCCAGCACCCCCGCTGGGCGGGAGACCCAGTACTTC. Based on the CDR3 plus reference TRBV5-5 and TRBJ2-5, the full variable domain is DAGVTQSPTHLIKTRGQQVTLRCSPISGHKSVSWYQQVLGQGPQFIFQYYEKEERGRGNFPDRFSARQFPNYSSELNVNALLLGDSALYLCASTPAGRETQYFGPGTRLLVL.